This entry concerns a single T cell receptor beta chain. Trimming took off 1 base at V and 2 bases at J, with 7 bases between the two ends. The CDR3 sequence is 14 residues long. Germline-derived CDR1 and CDR2 are SGHKS and YYEKEE (reference sequence). The data originate from a study of blood T cell repertoires in COVID-19. Study at large: COVID-19 samples, acute and convalescent, were from the United States, Italy and Spain. Sources were T cells, B-cell-depleted T cells, or PBMCs; the material itself was cDNA or gDNA.

Original data processing: Reference gene primer amplification gave estimated nucleated cell counts. Some clones are missing from TCRdb's copy, which holds only in-frame ones; the method was immunoSEQ multiplex PCR. The DNA was the basis for D and trimming; V, J and clone size are from that table. This table has about 160,000 clones, under 95% appearing once. The chain recombines TRBV5-5 with TRBJ1-5; no firm D call. The sequenced sample was peripheral blood. The clonotype was recovered from a man younger than 35 with acute or convalescent COVID-19. In DNA, the CDR3 is TGTGCCAGCAGCTTGAACGGGGGCAATCAGCCCCAGCATTTT. It specifies CASSLNGGNQPQHF.